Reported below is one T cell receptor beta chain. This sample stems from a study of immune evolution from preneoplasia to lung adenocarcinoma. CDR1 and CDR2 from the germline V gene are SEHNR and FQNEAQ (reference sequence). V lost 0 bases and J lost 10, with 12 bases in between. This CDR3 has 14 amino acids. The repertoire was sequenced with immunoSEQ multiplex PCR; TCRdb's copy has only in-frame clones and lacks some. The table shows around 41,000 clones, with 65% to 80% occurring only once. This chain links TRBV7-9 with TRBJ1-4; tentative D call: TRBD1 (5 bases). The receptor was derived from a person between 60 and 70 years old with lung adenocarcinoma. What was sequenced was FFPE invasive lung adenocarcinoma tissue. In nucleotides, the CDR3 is TGTGCCAGCAGCTTAGCGGGGCGGTCTGGAAAACTGTTTTTT. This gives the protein CASSLAGRSGKLFF.